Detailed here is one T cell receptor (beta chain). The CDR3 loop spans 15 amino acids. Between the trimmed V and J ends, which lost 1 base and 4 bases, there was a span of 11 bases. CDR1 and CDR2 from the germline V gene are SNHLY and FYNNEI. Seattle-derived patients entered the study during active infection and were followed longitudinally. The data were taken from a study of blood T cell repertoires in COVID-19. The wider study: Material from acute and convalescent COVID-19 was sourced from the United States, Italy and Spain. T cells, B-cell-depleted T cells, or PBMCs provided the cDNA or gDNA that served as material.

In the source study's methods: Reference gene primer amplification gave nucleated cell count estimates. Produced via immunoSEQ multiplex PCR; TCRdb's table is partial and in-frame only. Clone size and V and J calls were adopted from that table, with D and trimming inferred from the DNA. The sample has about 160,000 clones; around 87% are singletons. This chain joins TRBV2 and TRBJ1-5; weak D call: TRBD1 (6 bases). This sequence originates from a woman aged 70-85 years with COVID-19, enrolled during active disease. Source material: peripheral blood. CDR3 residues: CASSEEGVGNQPQHF. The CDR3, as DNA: TGTGCCAGCAGTGAAGAGGGGGTGGGAAATCAGCCCCAGCATTTT.